Given below is one TCR beta chain in context. Only one count was recorded for this clone. Its antigen is not yet known. Base quality data are lacking; no much larger clone is found one base away. The CDR3 regions of human TCRbeta chains were subjected to immunosequencing. The authors processed their data as follows. TCRs in the repertoires were matched against a reference library of SARS-CoV-2-specific TCRs that had been generated with the MIRA antigen-specificity platform. Breadth meant the fraction of unique TCRs that were SARS-CoV-2-associated, whereas depth meant the fraction of total T cells that were SARS-CoV-2-associated. Using the MIRA data, every spike-specific TCR was mapped to the spike region that the TCR reacted to and assigned to either a CD4 or a CD8 class. Log10-transformed breadth and depth values were compared by one-way ANOVA with Sidak's multiple comparisons tests. This is the immuneACCESS table as TCRdb keeps it, with only in-frame sequences that have V and J called. A part of the clones is gone; compared with another copy, unresolved V genes explain less than half, and the rest is unexplained. The V and J calls and clone size come from that table; D and trimming were worked out from the DNA. For this sample the table gives 100,000 to 150,000 clones, of which roughly 90% were detected only once. The ten largest clones add up to over 0.95% of the sample.

This sample stems from a study of T cell responses to AZD1222 COVID-19 vaccine (dated by TCRdb to the early 2020s). Background on the whole study: AZD1222 recipients whose second dose came at about 4 weeks and those whose second dose came at about 12 weeks were combined into one group, since spike-specific TCR depth and breadth did not differ between the two schedules. A total of about 250 trial participants underwent TCR sequencing, of whom 200 to 220 had received two doses of AZD1222 and around 26 had received two doses of the MenACWY control vaccine. Trial participants were enrolled by age into subgroups of 18-55, 56-69 and 70-plus years, and 148, 28 and 57 TCR-sequenced participants, respectively, were included in these subgroups. Overall study results and their limits: A significant rise in spike-specific TCR breadth and depth was observed after two AZD1222 doses relative to day 0 and relative to MenACWY recipients. Participants were mostly white British, with more females than males. The authors suggested clonal diversity may have been underestimated. Because no day 14 peak-response samples were available, the repertoires could be characterized only after the peak T cell response. The 56-69-year group was small, and its depth increase did not reach significance, likely because of low power. Epitopes outside the regions mutated in the B.1.351 and B.1.1.7 variants were reportedly recognized by nearly half of the unique spike-specific TCRs. Conclusions about previously exposed vaccinees are limited, since just five or six AZD1222 recipients were seropositive for SARS-CoV-2 at baseline. Vaccine-associated CD4 TCRs spanned the whole spike protein, with dominant responses in regions 160-218 and 743-854.

V and J are truncated by 1 base and 6 bases respectively, leaving an intervening sequence of 13 bases. CDR1 is given as MNHNS and CDR2 as SASEGT, both from the germline V gene. The CDR3 goes from the cysteine to the phenylalanine over 14 residues. Only the CDR3 region is kept as DNA, spanning 42 bases read in frame from base 1. Read against the paper, the sample's time point label means: baseline before first vaccination. Vaccinee samples came from UK trials COV001 and COV002, including a single-blind randomized controlled phase 2/3 trial of AZD1222 (ChAdOx1 nCoV-19) in healthy adults. For TCRbeta chain sequencing, PBMC samples were collected from trial participants at day 0 and at day 28 after the second dose.

The sequencing used peripheral blood, collected on day 0 of AZD1222 vaccination. Here the chain combines TRBV6-1 and TRBJ2-7; TRBD1 is perhaps the D gene, given 5 matching bases. This receptor was obtained from an adult in good health. The nucleotide sequence is given as TGTGCCAGCAGTGAAGTGGGGCAGGGTACCGAGCAGTACTTC. Its translation reads: CASSEVGQGTEQYF.